This TCR beta chain was recorded in a study of spatial heterogeneity in lung cancer (dated by TCRdb to about 2019). For the wider study: More beta-chain than alpha-chain transcripts were consistently detected, likely reflecting higher beta-chain transcript abundance. In non-small cell lung cancer, the study quantitatively compared TCR alpha and beta repertoires across several tumor regions, matched nontumor lung, and blood. At surgery, both alpha and beta chains were TCR-sequenced in around 240 tumor regions, about 61 matched nontumor lung samples and a few dozen PBMC samples. In the raw uncorrected reads, each unique combination of TCR and UMI appeared on average more than ten times. TCR repertoire features were related to nonsynonymous mutation counts determined by whole-exome sequencing of tumor tissue.

Libraries were built with 5' RACE. Sequencing was performed on a NextSeq 500. The TCR library protocol attached a unique molecular identifier to each TCR cDNA molecule to allow correction of PCR and sequencing errors. As for how the authors treated the data: Decombinator tools were used for TCR identification, UMI-based error correction and CDR3 extraction. Expanded TCRs were defined as those above a frequency of 2 per 1,000, corresponding to the top 1% of the tumor frequency distribution. Rényi diversity was computed with the R vegan package after subsampling each repertoire 100 times to 5,000 TCRs. CDR3 similarity networks were built from amino acid triplet string-kernel similarity, with CDR3s being connected when pairwise similarity was above 0.82. TCRdb reworked the public reads: Q25 trimming with fastp, MiXCR clone assembly, productive beta chains retained. Rows with one shared CDR3 protein collapse into an entry with the most common genes and DNA. Clone size and V and J calls follow TCRdb, not the original study. Within this sample are about 38,000 distinct CDR3 sequences, with about 5.8% of them counted one time only. The ten largest clonotypes hold under 14% of the sample.

The CDR3 goes from the cysteine to the phenylalanine over 17 residues. Kept here is only the CDR3 DNA, which spans 51 bases and is read in frame from base 1. Deletion took 2 bases off V and 0 bases off J, with a span of 14 bases between the germline ends. The paper as a whole reports these results and caveats: Ubiquitous expanded tumor TCRs showed up in blood more often at tumor resection than at routine follow-up. Additional single-cell paired TCR alpha and beta sequencing was considered necessary to confirm, at a functional level, the hypothesis that regional TCRs recognize regional mutations.

A word on this clonotype: Its target antigen remains unknown. One base away there is no much larger clone; base qualities are not given.

The time point label, as the study defines it: sample taken at primary tumor resection. TCR sequencing used whole RNA extracted from tumor and nontumor lung tissue, or from cryopreserved PBMC samples, without cell sorting. Donors were about 70 patients with early-stage, untreated non-small cell lung cancer from the lung TRACERx cohort. Only patients for whom sufficient RNA was available from at least two tumor regions were selected for TCR sequencing. Sequenced here: PBMCs, sampled at surgery. The chain is made from TRBV23-1 and TRBJ2-1; TRBD1 is possibly the D segment (6 matching bases). TRBV23-1 qualifies as an ORF whose function is uncertain. The TCR was taken from a male donor with early-stage non-small cell lung cancer. The DNA sequence is given as TGCGCCAGCAGTCAAACACAGGGTCGGGGCTCCTACAATGAGCAGTTCTTC. Its translation reads: CASSQTQGRGSYNEQFF.